Below, 11 T cell receptor beta chains from the same sample are listed, as sequenced in a study of glioma-infiltrating T cells after dendritic cell vaccination. TCRdb's copy holds only in-frame clones and misses some; the assay was immunoSEQ multiplex PCR. The data show 95,000 to 110,000 clones, about four fifths seen once. The sample was blood, taken before dendritic cell vaccination. The receptors were sampled from a human donor with glioblastoma.

This clone was recorded once. The rearrangement uses TRBV6-6 and TRBJ1-6, with D possibly matching TRBD1 (5 bases). Germline CDR1 is MNHNY and CDR2 is SVGAGI (reference sequence). V gave up 4 bases and J gave up 7 bases, with 14 bases separating them. The CDR3 spans 15 residues. This CDR3 is CASSWGVQRNSPLHF. The CDR3 bases are TGTGCCAGCAGTTGGGGGGTCCAGAGGAATTCACCCCTCCACTTT.

This chain joins TRBV7-2 and TRBJ1-2; 7 bases are a match to TRBD1. The V gene end was trimmed by 1 base and the J gene end by 4 bases; junction bases not matched to a gene: 12. The length of the CDR3 is 17 residues. Germline V lookup: CDR1 SGHTA, CDR2 FQGNSA. DNA for the CDR3: TGTGCCAGCAGCTTAGAGCCTAACAGGGGCTCCACCTATGGCTACACCTTC. It codes for CASSLEPNRGSTYGYTF.

This clone was seen a few times. The genes are TRBV5-6 and TRBJ1-1, with 8 bases identical to TRBD1. The V and J ends lost 0 bases and 0 bases, in that order; junction bases with no gene match: 13. Germline CDR1 reads SGHDT; CDR2 reads YYEEEE. This CDR3 is built from 19 residues. CDR3 nucleotides: TGTGCCAGCAGCTTGGGGGTAGGGACAGGAGAAACAATGAACACTGAAGCTTTCTTT. Its protein is CASSLGVGTGETMNTEAFF.

V and J are TRBV6-5 and TRBJ1-2, with D possibly being TRBD1 (5 bases). The V end was cut by 10 bases, the J end by 3 bases, with 15 bases between. The CDR3 is made up of 13 amino acids. Looked up from germline, CDR1 is MNHEY and CDR2 is SVGAGI. CDR3 sequence reads: CATGFWGDYGYTF. The CDR3 nucleotides are TGTGCCACCGGATTTTGGGGGGACTATGGCTACACCTTC.

CDR3 sequence (DNA): TGTGCCAGTAGTAGACGACTAGCGGGGGACCAAGAGACCCAGTACTTC. Residues: CASSRRLAGDQETQYF. J is TRBJ2-5 and V is TRBV19, with TRBD2 matching over 12 bases. Germline V CDR1 and CDR2: LNHDA, SQIVND (reference sequence). V dropped 4 bases and J dropped 0; count of bases not matched to a gene: 3. The CDR3 is made up of 16 amino acids.

The DNA for the CDR3 is TGTGCCAGCAGCTTGGAGGGAGGGACTGAAGCTTTCTTT. Its translation is CASSLEGGTEAFF. The chain links TRBV9 to TRBJ1-1; no reliable D call. Trimming took 4 bases from V and 5 from J, leaving 12 bases between them. Germline V gene lookup returns CDR1 SGDLS and CDR2 YYNGEE. The CDR3 runs 13 residues.

The chain has TRBV5-1 and TRBJ1-2; TRBD1 aligns across 8 bases. CDR1 and CDR2 from the germline V gene are SGHRS and YFSETQ. The CDR3 has 15 residues. Trimming at V came to 0 bases and at J to 3 bases, leaving 4 bases not matched to a gene. CDR3 residues: CASSLAGGVDYGYTF. The CDR3 DNA sequence: TGCGCCAGCAGCTTGGCAGGGGGCGTGGACTATGGCTACACCTTC.

The genes are TRBV7-2 and TRBJ2-5; 8 bases map to TRBD2. Germline assignment: CDR1 SGHTA and CDR2 FQGNSA. Losses at the gene ends were 5 bases for V and 3 bases for J; bases not matched to a gene: 2. The CDR3 contains 13 residues. CDR3 coding DNA: TGTGCCAGCAGCCAAGCGGGGGAAGAGACCCAGTACTTC. Protein product: CASSQAGEETQYF.

This clone was counted only a few times. The chain is built from TRBV21-1 and TRBJ1-1; TRBD1, the table's D call, was not compared with the DNA. TRBV21-1 is tagged as a pseudogene. The CDR3 consists of 15 residues. In nucleotides, the CDR3 is TGTGCCAGCAGCAGCTGGGACAGGGGTGACACTGAAGCTTTCTTT. Its translation is CASSSWDRGDTEAFF.

The chain links TRBV30 to TRBJ1-2; TRBD1 aligns across 9 bases. Germline CDR1 and CDR2: GTSNPN and SVGIG (reference sequence). V lost 0 bases, J lost 2 bases, and 4 bases stayed unmatched. This CDR3 region has 15 residues. CDR3 coding DNA: TGTGCCTGGAGTGTACGACAGGGGGTAAACTATGGCTACACCTTC. Translated: CAWSVRQGVNYGYTF.

CDR3 residues: CASSLRLGFYGYTF. DNA of the CDR3: TGTGCCAGCAGTTTAAGACTCGGGTTCTATGGCTACACCTTC. The rearrangement joins TRBV27 to TRBJ1-2; D remains ambiguous. CDR3 length: 14 residues. In germline, CDR1 is MNHEY, CDR2 SMNVEV (reference sequence). V shed 2 bases and J shed 4 bases, with 11 bases lying between them.